This T cell receptor beta chain was retrieved from a study of Ad26.COV2.S vaccination and SARS-CoV-2 variants. Study-wide findings and caveats: Non-spike TCR breadth showed similarity between vaccine and placebo recipients. Assessments of TCR breadth and depth may have underestimated the total T cell responses.

This clone turned up a few times. What it binds is unknown. Distinct nucleotide sequences in the sample also encode this CDR3. This CDR3 has 13 amino acids. Trimming left V 4 bases short and J 1 base short, with 7 bases between. Germline V CDR1 and CDR2: ENHRY, SYGVKD. Some clones are missing from TCRdb's copy, which holds only in-frame ones; the method was immunoSEQ multiplex PCR. The sample holds around 310,000 clones; about 90% are singletons and the top ten take roughly 6%. Treatment of the sample: over 15 received Ad26.COV2.S at low or high dose, single or two shots; several received placebo; per-sample allocation not given. At day 63 after the first vaccine or placebo injection, samples were drawn.

The sequence was obtained from a person between 18 and 60 years old who received the Ad26.COV2.S COVID-19 vaccine or a placebo. The rearrangement uses TRBV10-3 and TRBJ1-1; D ambiguous. The source material was peripheral blood, sampled in a trial of Ad26.COV2.S vaccine versus placebo. CDR3 amino acids: CAISVGENTEAFF. CDR3 sequence (DNA): TGTGCCATCAGTGTCGGTGAGAACACTGAAGCTTTCTTT.